Listed below are T cell receptor beta chains from one sample, sequenced in a study of beta chain features in type 1 diabetes. Measured with immunoSEQ multiplex PCR; TCRdb has only the in-frame clones, and not every one. The data contain nearly 250,000 clones, roughly 13% of them singletons. Source material: naive CD4+ T cells from blood. These receptors came from a woman in her forties in good health. CDR3s include the opening cysteine and the closing phenylalanine or tryptophan. The D gene is left open where the match is weak. Clone size is not always given. Where it is, it says once, few, many or a class for expanded clones.

clone size,D gene,J gene,V gene,CDR3 DNA,CDR3 protein
NA,NA,TRBJ2-6,TRBV7-2,TGTGCCAGCAGCTTAGGTTCGGGGGCTGGGGCCAACGTCCTGACTTTC,CASSLGSGAGANVLTF
many,NA,TRBJ2-6,TRBV9,TGTGCCAGCAGCGTAGATTCGAGCTGGGCCAACGTCCTGACTTTC,CASSVDSSWANVLTF
many,NA,TRBJ1-1,TRBV29-1,TGCAGCGTTGGGGGCAGGGCGTGGGCTTTCTTT,CSVGGRAWAFF
NA,NA,TRBJ2-3,TRBV10-3,TGTGCCATGCAAGGGGGTTACACAGATACGCAGTATTTT,CAMQGGYTDTQYF
few,NA,TRBJ1-5,TRBV5-6,TGTGCCAGCAGCTCTGCCCGGGACTATCAGCCCCAGCATTTT,CASSSARDYQPQHF
NA,TRBD1,TRBJ1-2,TRBV11-2,TGTGCCAGCAGCTTCGGACAGGACGGCTACACCTTC,CASSFGQDGYTF
NA,TRBD1,TRBJ1-2,TRBV7-8,TGTGCCAGCAGCTCAACCCTGGAATGGACAGGGGCGGGCTACACCTTC,CASSSTLEWTGAGYTF
NA,NA,TRBJ2-5,TRBV25-1,TGTGCCAGCAGTGCCTCCCAAGAGACCCAGTACTTC,CASSASQETQYF
NA,NA,TRBJ1-2,TRBV9,TGTGCCAGCAACTCTCCCCCAGGGTTTCTAAGCTACACCTTC,CASNSPPGFLSYTF
few,TRBD2,TRBJ2-5,TRBV2,TGTGCCAGCAGACCAGGACTAGCGGGTGGGGCTGTGACCCAGTACTTC,CASRPGLAGGAVTQYF
NA,NA,TRBJ2-5,TRBV9,TGTGCCAGCAGCGTAGCTCAGGCAGGGGAGACCCAGTACTTC,CASSVAQAGETQYF
few,TRBD1,TRBJ1-2,TRBV4-3,TGCGCCAGCAGCCAAGGGTCCATACCGGGACAGGGGTTTGGCTACACCTTC,CASSQGSIPGQGFGYTF
few,NA,TRBJ2-5,TRBV27,TGTGCCAGCAGTTTTATCTGGGCAGGCCAAGAGACCCAGTACTTC,CASSFIWAGQETQYF
few,NA,TRBJ2-2,TRBV6-4,TGTGCCAGCAGTGCGTCTCCGAACACCGGGGAGCTGTTTTTT,CASSASPNTGELFF
few,TRBD1,TRBJ2-7,TRBV9,TGTGCCAGCAGCGCCCTGGGACAGGGGACTTACGAGCAGTACTTC,CASSALGQGTYEQYF
few,TRBD1,TRBJ1-2,TRBV5-1,TGCGCCAGCACCTACGACAGGGGAGGCTACACCTTC,CASTYDRGGYTF
NA,TRBD1,TRBJ1-1,TRBV29-1,TGCAGCGTTTCCCGACAGGGTGAAGCTTTCTTT,CSVSRQGEAFF
NA,TRBD2,TRBJ2-5,TRBV5-6,TGTGCCAGCAGCTTCAGGAGACTAGCGGGGGGCCAAGAGACCCAGTACTTC,CASSFRRLAGGQETQYF
NA,NA,TRBJ1-5,TRBV10-2,TGCGCCAGCAGTGGTTCAGGAGGACAGCCCCAGCATTTT,CASSGSGGQPQHF
NA,TRBD1,TRBJ1-4,TRBV5-4,TGTGCCAGCAGCTTGGGACAGGGCTTAACTAATGAAAAACTGTTTTTT,CASSLGQGLTNEKLFF
few,NA,TRBJ2-6,TRBV27,TGTGCCAGCAGTTTATCCGGAGGTGGTCGGGTCACTGGGGCCAACGTCCTGACTTTC,CASSLSGGGRVTGANVLTF
few,TRBD1,TRBJ2-3,TRBV5-1,TGCGCCAGCAGCGCAGGACCGACAGGGAGCACAGATACGCAGTATTTT,CASSAGPTGSTDTQYF
NA,TRBD2,TRBJ2-5,TRBV5-6,TGTGCCAGCAGCCCAAGCGGGGGGGCCCAAGAGACCCAGTACTTC,CASSPSGGAQETQYF
few,NA,TRBJ2-5,TRBV18,TGTGCCAGCTCACCACCGGTACTCTCGGCGGCCCAGTACTTC,CASSPPVLSAAQYF
NA,NA,TRBJ1-5,TRBV5-6,TGTGCCAGCACCTCCAAGGGGGTTAGCAATCAGCCCCAGCATTTT,CASTSKGVSNQPQHF
few,TRBD1,TRBJ2-7,TRBV29-1,TGCAGCGCCCTCCTCCAGACAGGGCGCGAGCAGTACTTC,CSALLQTGREQYF
few,NA,TRBJ1-1,TRBV29-1,TGCAGCGCCAGTACAGGGATGGACACTGAAGCTTTCTTT,CSASTGMDTEAFF
few,NA,TRBJ2-7,TRBV5-1,TGCGCCAGCAGCTTTGGCGGGTCGCTCTACGAGCAGTACTTC,CASSFGGSLYEQYF
few,TRBD1,TRBJ2-5,TRBV11-2,TGTGCCAGCAGTTCCATGGGACAGCCTCAAGAGACCCAGTACTTC,CASSSMGQPQETQYF
few,NA,TRBJ2-1,TRBV27,TGTGCCAGCAGTTCCCTTTTGACAGCAATCAATGAGCAGTTCTTC,CASSSLLTAINEQFF
few,NA,TRBJ1-5,TRBV27,TGTGCCAGCAGTCAAGCGAGGATGAATCAGCCCCAGCATTTT,CASSQARMNQPQHF
NA,NA,TRBJ2-1,TRBV9,TGTGCCAGCAGCGTCCATAGCCCGAATGAGCAGTTCTTC,CASSVHSPNEQFF
NA,NA,TRBJ2-7,TRBV19,TGTGCCAGTAGACAGACGGGGGTTGGGGGCGAGCAGTACTTC,CASRQTGVGGEQYF
few,NA,TRBJ2-5,TRBV18,TGTGCCAGCTCACCCCCGACAGATCAAGAGACCCAGTACTTC,CASSPPTDQETQYF
NA,NA,TRBJ2-5,TRBV6-5,TGTGCCAGCAGCCTACCCTTGGGGGGTGGGGAGACCCAGTACTTC,CASSLPLGGGETQYF
few,TRBD2,TRBJ2-3,TRBV7-2,TGTGCCAGCAGCATACTCGCGGGGGGCACAGATACGCAGTATTTT,CASSILAGGTDTQYF
NA,NA,TRBJ1-6,TRBV5-1,TGCGCCAGCAGCTTGGACAGTTTCTCCTATAATTCACCCCTCCACTTT,CASSLDSFSYNSPLHF
NA,NA,TRBJ2-3,TRBV15,TGTGCCACCACCCGAGGGACAGAGAGCGGGGGCCGGGGAGCGCAGTATTTT,CATTRGTESGGRGAQYF
few,TRBD2,TRBJ2-1,TRBV11-3,TGTGCCAGCAGCTTAGGAGCGGGGTACAATGAGCAGTTCTTC,CASSLGAGYNEQFF
few,TRBD2,TRBJ2-7,TRBV7-9,TGTGCCAGCAGCTGGCGGGGGGATGCCCCCGAGCAGTACTTC,CASSWRGDAPEQYF
NA,TRBD2,TRBJ2-3,TRBV5-6,TGTGCCAGCAGCCCAAGCGGGGGGTTCACAGATACGCAGTATTTT,CASSPSGGFTDTQYF
few,NA,TRBJ1-2,TRBV1,TGCACCAGCAGCCAAGTCACTAACTATGGCTACACCTTC,CTSSQVTNYGYTF
NA,TRBD1,TRBJ2-7,TRBV6-5,TGTGCCAGCAGCGGGACAGCAGAGCAGTACTTC,CASSGTAEQYF
NA,TRBD2,TRBJ2-5,TRBV5-1,TGCGCCAGCAGCTTGGGTGTTGTTGGCGGGGGAAATCAAGAGACCCAGTACTTC,CASSLGVVGGGNQETQYF
few,NA,TRBJ1-1,TRBV15,TGTGCCACCAGCCAACAGACGAACACTGAAGCTTTCTTT,CATSQQTNTEAFF
few,TRBD1,TRBJ1-1,TRBV19,TGTGCCATGAAAAGGGACGGCAGGGGGGACACTGAAGCTTTCTTT,CAMKRDGRGDTEAFF
few,TRBD2,TRBJ2-7,TRBV7-2,TGTGCCAGCAGCAAACTAGCGGGGGGAAACGAGCAGTACTTC,CASSKLAGGNEQYF
NA,NA,TRBJ2-2,TRBV9,TGTGCCAGCAGCGTAGAGGGCCGGGGCACCGGGGAGCTGTTTTTT,CASSVEGRGTGELFF
NA,TRBD2,TRBJ2-3,TRBV5-1,TGCGCCACTGGGGCGGGACTAACATACACAGATACGCAGTATTTT,CATGAGLTYTDTQYF
NA,TRBD1,TRBJ2-3,TRBV6-4,TGTGCCAGCAGTGACAAACAGGGGGCTCGCACAGATACGCAGTATTTT,CASSDKQGARTDTQYF
NA,NA,TRBJ2-5,TRBV7-9,TGTGCCAGCAGCTTATCCCAGGGGGGAGAGACCCAGTACTTC,CASSLSQGGETQYF
NA,TRBD1,TRBJ1-4,TRBV2,TGTGCCAGCAGTGAAGAGGGACAGGGGGGTACAAAACTGTTTTTT,CASSEEGQGGTKLFF
few,NA,TRBJ2-7,TRBV27,TGTGCCAGCAGAGTCAACAGGGAGACGAGGGACGAGCAGTACTTC,CASRVNRETRDEQYF
NA,NA,TRBJ1-3,TRBV5-8,TGTGCCAGCAGCCGAAGGGGATTGGCTGGAAACACCATATATTTT,CASSRRGLAGNTIYF
NA,TRBD1,TRBJ2-7,TRBV11-2,TGTGCCAGCAGCTTAGCGGGACAGGGCGCCTACGAGCAGTACTTC,CASSLAGQGAYEQYF
NA,TRBD2,TRBJ2-2,TRBV11-2,TGTGCCAGCAGCCGCCTAGCGGGGGGCACCGGGGAGCTGTTTTTT,CASSRLAGGTGELFF